The 27 T cell receptor beta chains presented below share a single source sample, sequenced in a study of T cells in Graves' hyperthyroidism and ophthalmopathy. Researchers took RNA transcripts and amplified the TCR beta CDR3 regions from them. Primed by the HTBI set, a first-round RT-PCR was run on the TCR CDR3. TCRdb re-called the multiplex PCR reads with MiXCR, one entry per CDR3 protein. The sample contains about 610,000 distinct CDR3 sequences, 46% of which appear only once. Sequencing was done on a sample of peripheral blood or thyroid tissue (not recorded which). Receptors originate from a woman aged 18-35 years with Graves' hyperthyroidism.

A single count supports this clonotype. The genes are TRBV7-9 and TRBJ1-1, with TRBD1 matching over 8 bases. The CDR3 contains 14 residues. The germline CDR1 and CDR2 sequences are SEHNR and FQNEAQ (reference sequence). J lost 2 bases, V lost 7 bases, and 6 bases had no gene match. CDR3 protein: CASNPGQVNTEAFF. CDR3 sequence (DNA): TGTGCCAGCAACCCGGGACAGGTCAACACTGAAGCTTTCTTT.

This clonotype was seen a few times. This rearrangement joins TRBV4-2 to TRBJ1-2, with a weak D call TRBD1 (6 bases). The length of the CDR3 is 15 residues. In germline, CDR1 is LGHNA, CDR2 YNFKEQ. V lost 4 bases and J 1 base, leaving 13 bases between the germline ends. This chain's CDR3 is CASSRQDSLNYGYTF. CDR3 DNA sequence: TGTGCCAGCAGCCGACAGGACAGCCTTAACTATGGCTACACCTTC.

This clonotype showed up many times. The chain couples TRBV12-3 or TRBV12-4 to TRBJ1-6; TRBD1 aligns across 7 bases. This CDR3 comprises 15 residues. Germline trimming cut 6 bases from V and 3 bases from J; bases unmatched to any gene: 5. The CDR3: CASRPGQSYNSPLHF. The CDR3 bases are TGTGCCAGCAGACCGGGACAGAGCTATAATTCACCCCTCCACTTT.

The chain is built from TRBV7-3 and TRBJ2-7, with 14 bases identical to TRBD2. There are 20 residues in the CDR3. The ends lost 5 bases at V and 2 bases at J; junction bases unmatched: 17. CDR1 is SGHTA and CDR2 is FQGTGA in the germline V gene. The CDR3 DNA is TGTGCCAGCAGCCTAAAATCCGGACTAGCGGGAGGTCTAGACCCCTACGAGCAGTACTTC. Translation: CASSLKSGLAGGLDPYEQYF.

As to this clonotype: With a much larger clone just one base away, this may be a read error. The gene calls are TRBV4-1 and TRBJ2-7; D not resolved. The V end lost 1 base, the J end lost 2 bases, and 12 bases lay between the germline ends. CDR3 length equals 15 residues. Germline lookup yields CDR1 MGHRA and CDR2 YSYEKL. The CDR3 loop is CASSQALDSTYEQYF. DNA for the CDR3: TGCGCCAGCAGCCAAGCATTAGACTCAACCTACGAGCAGTACTTC.

This chain uses TRBV6-1 with TRBJ2-5, with 7 nucleotides matching TRBD2. CDR1 and CDR2 (germline): MNHNS, SASEGT. CDR3 length equals 13 residues. Trimming took 6 bases from V and 11 from J; bases not matched to a gene: 12. The CDR3 coding sequence is TGTGCCAGCAGAATTCGGCGGGAGAGTGAGCAGTACTTC. This translates into CASRIRRESEQYF.

This chain connects TRBV6-5 to TRBJ2-7; D is perhaps TRBD1 or TRBD2 (5 bases each). V was cut by 0 bases and J by 0 bases, with 18 bases left in between. This CDR3 is built from 18 residues. Germline-derived CDR1 and CDR2 are MNHEY and SVGAGI. CDR3 region: CASSYSTPRGWSSYEQYF. As DNA, the CDR3 is TGTGCCAGCAGTTACTCGACCCCCCGGGGCTGGAGCTCCTACGAGCAGTACTTC.

This chain links TRBV4-3 with TRBJ1-1; TRBD1 might be the D (6 bases). From germline, CDR1 is LGHNA and CDR2 YSLEER. The CDR3 extends over 14 amino acids. V lost 4 bases and J 1 base, leaving 10 bases between the germline ends. CDR3 DNA: TGCGCCAGCAGCCCGGGACACGGGAACACTGAAGCTTTCTTT. The encoded protein is CASSPGHGNTEAFF.

This clonotype was observed a single time. CDR3 loop: CASSAGTGAFYEQYF. CDR3 nucleotides: TGTGCCAGCTCCGCCGGGACAGGGGCCTTCTACGAGCAGTACTTC. This chain links TRBV18 with TRBJ2-7; 10 bases fit TRBD1. CDR1 is KGHSH, CDR2 LQKENI, per germline. J was trimmed by 3 bases and V by 6 bases; bases with no gene match: 8. This CDR3 is 15 amino acids long.

There are many counts of this clonotype. The chain links TRBV11-2 to TRBJ2-5; 12 bases align to TRBD2. Germline assignment: CDR1 SGHAT and CDR2 FQNNGV. This CDR3 has 17 residues. Losses at the gene ends were 2 bases for V and 4 bases for J; bases not matched to a gene: 8. CDR3 protein: CASSLRGLAGGIETQYF. The DNA of the CDR3 is TGTGCCAGCAGCTTAAGGGGCCTAGCGGGAGGGATAGAGACCCAGTACTTC.

The genes are TRBV7-9 and TRBJ2-7; D gene unclear. Deletions cut 9 bases from V and 2 bases from J, with 14 bases between. CDR1 is SEHNR, CDR2 FQNEAQ, per germline (reference sequence). The CDR3 runs to 13 residues. Written as DNA, the CDR3 is TGTGCCAGTAGCCAGCAATTCCCCTACGAGCAGTACTTC. It codes for CASSQQFPYEQYF.

The CDR3 spells CATSRDPGGTNEKLFF. CDR3 coding DNA: TGTGCCACCAGCAGAGATCCCGGGGGAACTAATGAAAAACTGTTTTTT. The chain uses TRBV15 and TRBJ1-4; tentatively, D is TRBD1 (5 bases). Germline assignment: CDR1 LNHNV and CDR2 YYDKDF (reference sequence). The CDR3 contains 16 residues. V shed 0 bases and J shed 1 base, with 9 bases lying between them.

The chain is built from TRBV18 and TRBJ2-2; 7 bases agree with TRBD1. Germline-derived CDR1 and CDR2 are KGHSH and LQKENI. CDR3 length: 16 residues. V lost 0 bases to trimming and J lost 7 bases; unmatched junction nucleotides: 8. CDR3 amino acids: CASSPPQGSTGGELFF. CDR3 DNA sequence: TGTGCCAGCTCACCACCACAGGGGTCGACGGGCGGGGAGCTGTTTTTT.

At least ten counts were recorded for this clonotype. The CDR3 DNA reads TGTGCCAGCAGCCCCCGGACTAGCGGGAATTTTGGCGAGCAGTACTTC. Protein: CASSPRTSGNFGEQYF. The rearrangement uses TRBV9 and TRBJ2-7; 12 nucleotides line up with TRBD2. The CDR3 contains 16 residues. The germline gives CDR1 SGDLS, CDR2 YYNGEE. Unmatched junction bases numbered 11, after V lost 4 bases and J lost 6 bases.

This clonotype has ten or more counts. The rearrangement links TRBV6-5 to TRBJ1-5; possibly TRBD1 for D (6 bases). The V end lost 4 bases, the J end lost 7 bases, and 11 bases lay between the germline ends. The germline V gene has CDR1 MNHEY and CDR2 SVGAGI. This CDR3 has 13 residues. The chain's CDR3 is CASSSTGTQPQHF. CDR3 coding DNA: TGTGCCAGCAGTTCCACAGGGACCCAGCCCCAGCATTTT.

This clonotype was recorded once. One end of the junction does not line up with germline, which may come from a read error. V gene TRBV5-1 combines with J gene TRBJ2-5, with 7 bases that match TRBD2. The CDR3 is 13 amino acids. Per germline, CDR1 SGHRS and CDR2 YFSETQ. CDR3 sequence (DNA): TGTGCCAGCAGACGGGAGGCCTCCGAGACCCAGTACTTC. It translates to CASRREASETQYF.

At least ten counts were recorded for this clonotype. The chain employs TRBV2 and TRBJ1-5, with 8 bases identical to TRBD1. The CDR3 is 13 residues long. Germline CDR1 reads SNHLY; CDR2 reads FYNNEI. V shed 6 bases, J shed 6 bases, and the junction held 4 bases outside the gene matches. The DNA for the CDR3 is TGTGCCAGCAGGGGTCAGGGGGCTCAGCCCCAGCATTTT. This translates into CASRGQGAQPQHF.

The chain links TRBV7-9 to TRBJ1-3, with 8 bases matching TRBD1. This CDR3 has 16 amino acids. Per germline, CDR1 SEHNR and CDR2 FQNEAQ (reference sequence). V shed 5 bases, J shed 3 bases, and the junction held 9 bases outside the gene matches. The CDR3 loop is CASSQAGRGLGNTIYF. The CDR3 coding sequence is TGTGCCAGCAGCCAAGCGGGCAGGGGGCTTGGAAACACCATATATTTT.

At least ten counts were recorded for this clonotype. This chain uses TRBV20-1 with TRBJ2-2; D may be TRBD1 (6 bases). The CDR3 has 13 residues. Germline values: CDR1 DFQATT, CDR2 SNEGSKA (reference sequence). Between the trimmed V and J ends, which lost 7 bases and 4 bases, there was a span of 13 bases. The CDR3 region is CSVRQASTGELFF. Written as DNA, the CDR3 is TGCAGTGTCCGACAGGCCAGCACCGGGGAGCTGTTTTTT.

The table lists this clonotype with many counts. This chain joins TRBV4-2 and TRBJ2-5; 10 positions match TRBD2. Germline lookup yields CDR1 LGHNA and CDR2 YNFKEQ. V shed 3 bases and J 3 bases; nucleotides not matched to a gene: 10. The CDR3 is made up of 17 amino acids. DNA for the CDR3: TGTGCCAGCAGCCACCCCGGTGGGACTAGCGCAAAAGAGACCCAGTACTTC. Translated: CASSHPGGTSAKETQYF.

V usage is TRBV15 and J usage is TRBJ1-2, with D maybe TRBD1 (5 bases). The length of the CDR3 is 17 residues. V was trimmed by 0 bases and J by 5 bases, leaving 19 bases between them. From germline, CDR1 is LNHNV and CDR2 YYDKDF (reference sequence). The CDR3 DNA follows: TGTGCCACCAGCAGAGAAGTAGGGGTTCAACACCGTTATGGCTACACCTTC. The encoded protein is CATSREVGVQHRYGYTF.

The rearrangement joins TRBV7-2 to TRBJ2-3; D is undetermined. The V end was cut by 7 bases, the J end by 0 bases, with 8 bases between. Germline CDR1 and CDR2: SGHTA and FQGNSA. CDR3 size: 13 residues. CDR3 nucleotide sequence: TGTGCCAGCACGCGGTTCAGCACAGATACGCAGTATTTT. Residues: CASTRFSTDTQYF.

In its sample, this clonotype was seen many times. This chain connects TRBV19 to TRBJ2-7, with D hard to call. V was shortened by 1 base and J by 2 bases, with 12 bases between the two germline ends. The CDR3 covers 15 residues. Germline V lookup: CDR1 LNHDA, CDR2 SQIVND (reference sequence). DNA for the CDR3: TGTGCCAGTAGTATAGCGGGCGCCTCTACCTACGAGCAGTACTTC. Its protein product is CASSIAGASTYEQYF.

In regard to this clonotype: One base away lies a much larger clone, so this may be a sequencing read error. V usage is TRBV12-3 or TRBV12-4 and J usage is TRBJ1-4, with D tentatively TRBD1 (5 bases). V lost 4 bases, J lost 8 bases, and 14 bases lay in between. This CDR3 has 14 residues. CDR3 nucleotides: TGTGCCAGCAGTTCCCGGGGGGGGGTGGAAAAACTGTTTTTT. It codes for CASSSRGGVEKLFF.

Turning to this clonotype: A single base separates this from a much larger clone, so it may be a read error. The chain uses TRBV6-6 and TRBJ2-7; D possibly corresponds to TRBD1 (5 bases). The CDR3 has 13 amino acids. CDR1 is MNHNY and CDR2 is SVGAGI in the germline V gene (reference sequence). Trimming cost V 7 bases and J 7 bases, with 17 bases left between them. CDR3 sequence reads: CASIRGRVGEQYF. For the CDR3, the DNA is TGTGCCAGCATCAGAGGCAGGGTCGGAGAGCAGTACTTC.

The sample holds many counts of this clonotype. The V and J genes are TRBV6-5 and TRBJ2-5; 10 bases fit TRBD2. The CDR3 has 16 amino acids. J lost 2 bases, V lost 2 bases, and 5 bases had no gene match. Germline CDR1 reads MNHEY; CDR2 reads SVGAGI. In DNA, the CDR3 is TGTGCCAGCAGTTACAGGGGACTAGCGAGACAAGAGACCCAGTACTTC. Amino acids: CASSYRGLARQETQYF.

This clonotype was observed at least ten times. The DNA of the CDR3 is TGTGCCAGCAGGGCAGGGCGTTCGGGCAATCAGCCCCAGCATTTT. Residues: CASRAGRSGNQPQHF. V gene TRBV7-8 combines with J gene TRBJ1-5, with a tentative D call TRBD1 (5 bases). V was clipped by 6 bases and J by 2 bases, with 14 bases between them. This CDR3 has 15 residues. Germline V gene data show CDR1 as SGHVS and CDR2 as FQNEAQ.